This T cell receptor beta chain derives from a study of a mutant IDH1 vaccine in newly diagnosed glioma (dated by TCRdb to about 2021). Study-wide context: Vaccination started 4-6 weeks after radiotherapy alone, or was given together with temozolomide cycles in the groups whose treatment included chemotherapy. Prior to enrollment, standard therapy consisting of radiotherapy alone, temozolomide alone, or radiochemotherapy with temozolomide had been administered to patients, with the combination being received by most patients. For exploratory analyses, around 23 treated patients had longitudinal TCRB deep sequencing done wherever samples were available. Of the approximately 30 treated patients, around 62% were male and approximately 38% were female, and the mean age was 40.4 years. Six visits were used for peripheral blood collection: V03 (baseline), V05, V07, V10, V12 and V13. Visit V12 was the week-35 safety follow-up and visit V13 was the week-47 end of study. What the authors observed across the whole study: Across multiple MHC alleles, vaccine-induced immune responses were seen in 85% to 95% of patients. Pseudoprogression seemed to be unrelated to changes in the top peripheral T cell clonotypes found by TCRB sequencing. Selection of PBMC samples for TCRB deep sequencing was based on availability. The authors stated that sample limitations prevented analyses of patient blood samples from being reproduced.

On this clone: The antigen it binds to is not known. No base-level quality is on record; no much larger clone is a single base apart.

This specimen's time point label, interpreted: week 35, safety follow-up. A 20-mer mutant IDH1 peptide at 300 micrograms in Montanide made up each vaccine dose, which was injected subcutaneously together with topical imiquimod. Across visits V03 through V10, patients got a total of eight vaccinations, given in weeks 1, 3, 5, 7, 11, 15, 19 and 23. All donors had newly diagnosed IDH1-mutant astrocytomas of WHO grade 3 or 4 that showed loss of nuclear ATRX. The samples were drawn from NOA16, a multicentre, single-arm, open-label phase I trial in Germany that tested a mutant IDH1 peptide vaccine in humans for the first time. Genomic DNA for TCRB sequencing was extracted from EDTA blood using the DNeasy Blood and Tissue Kit. Library prep was done by the immunoSEQ multiplex PCR assay. The hsTCRB Kit was used according to the manufacturer's protocol to amplify rearranged TCR beta chain sequences. TCRB libraries were sequenced on an Illumina MiSeq. As for the authors' bioinformatics: The proprietary platform of the kit vendor was used for demultiplexing, trimming and gene mapping. In TCRdb, the immuneACCESS table is reduced to in-frame sequences with V and J assigned. These tables do not hold every clone; where another copy was compared, an unresolved V gene accounts for under half, and the others remain unexplained. V and J calls and clone size are as listed in that table; D and trimming were resolved from the DNA. Across this sample there are roughly 32,000 clones, with around 80% seen only once. The ten biggest clones cover 7% to 7.5% of the sample.

Its CDR3 holds 23 amino acids, cysteine through phenylalanine. The retained sequence is limited to the CDR3, 69 bases, with the frame set at the first base. V is pared back by 11 bases and J by 2 bases, with 44 bases lying between the germline termini. The clonotype originates from a woman between 18 and 29 years old with glioma. This specimen consisted of PBMCs, obtained from a glioma patient whose treatment included an IDH1 peptide vaccine. The chain links TRBV23-1 with TRBJ2-3; TRBD2 is perhaps the D gene, given 6 matching bases. TRBV23-1 falls under the ORF class, with uncertain function. The DNA is as follows: TGCGCCCCCGCCCTACTTCTAGCCAAGAGGCTAGCGTACAGAGGCCCCCTCACAGATACGCAGTATTTT. Its product reads: CAPALLLAKRLAYRGPLTDTQYF.